This T cell receptor (beta chain) was found in a study of T cell responses to AZD1222 COVID-19 vaccine. Points from the study as a whole: Clonal diversity may have been underestimated in mostly white British donors. Receipt of two AZD1222 doses was followed by a rise in Spike-specific TCR breadth and depth.

This CDR3 contains 16 residues. CDR1 and CDR2 (germline): SEHNR, FQNEAQ (reference sequence). V lost 0 bases, J lost 10 bases, and 8 bases stayed unmatched. With regard to this clone: What it recognizes is unknown.

Using immunoSEQ multiplex PCR, the repertoire was profiled, and TCRdb retains in-frame clones only, with some absent. The sample lists some 95,000 clones, 85% to 90% occurring once. The sequence was obtained from an adult in good health. The V gene is TRBV7-9, the J gene TRBJ1-6, with 8 bases identical to TRBD1. The sequences come from peripheral blood, collected on day 0 of AZD1222 vaccination. CDR3 region: CASSLAPGQGSSPLHF. CDR3 DNA: TGTGCCAGCAGCTTAGCGCCAGGACAGGGCTCCTCACCCCTCCACTTT.